This T cell receptor beta chain derives from a study of shared clonotypes between healthy human individuals. The study, taken as a whole, reports: At large depth, rarefaction still showed sorted-subset sequencing to be incomplete. Larger estimated richness was generally recorded for naive subsets relative to memory subsets.

This clone has just one count. Its antigen is unidentified. The sample carries other DNA sequences with the same CDR3. The DNA input per sorted-subset replicate PCR was 200 ng, corresponding to roughly 30,000 T cell genomes. Data came from immunoSEQ multiplex PCR; TCRdb stores just in-frame clones and leaves some out. Of some 2,500,000 clones listed, approximately 93% are singletons. CDR1 and CDR2 from the germline V gene are KGHSH and LQKENI. Trimming pared 3 bases from V and 4 bases from J, leaving 9 bases between. The CDR3 runs 13 residues. Healthy HIV-negative adults without recent acute infections or vaccinations served as donors.

The source is a man younger than 35 in good health. Some clones in this sample may be carry-over from other donors' samples. Material for sequencing was naive CD4+ T cells from PBMCs. Subset given: CD45RA+ positively selected. The chain is built from TRBV18 and TRBJ2-5, with no clear D. This CDR3 is CASSPSGSETQYF. CDR3 nucleotide sequence: TGTGCCAGCTCACCTTCGGGTTCAGAGACCCAGTACTTC.